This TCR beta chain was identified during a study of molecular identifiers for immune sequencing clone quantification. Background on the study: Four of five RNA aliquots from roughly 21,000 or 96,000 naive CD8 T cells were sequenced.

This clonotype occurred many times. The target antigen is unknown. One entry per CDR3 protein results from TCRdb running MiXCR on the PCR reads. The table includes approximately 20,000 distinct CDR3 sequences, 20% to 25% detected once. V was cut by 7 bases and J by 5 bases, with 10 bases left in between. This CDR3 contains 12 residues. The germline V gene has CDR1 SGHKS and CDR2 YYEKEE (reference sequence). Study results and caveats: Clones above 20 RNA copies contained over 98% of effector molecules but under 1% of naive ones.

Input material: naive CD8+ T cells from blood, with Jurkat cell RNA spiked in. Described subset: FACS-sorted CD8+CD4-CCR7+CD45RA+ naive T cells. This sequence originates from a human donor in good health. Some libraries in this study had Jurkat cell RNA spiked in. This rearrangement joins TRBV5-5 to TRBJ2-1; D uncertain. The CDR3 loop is CASSYIDNEQFF. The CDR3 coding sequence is TGTGCCAGCTCTTATATCGACAATGAGCAGTTCTTC.